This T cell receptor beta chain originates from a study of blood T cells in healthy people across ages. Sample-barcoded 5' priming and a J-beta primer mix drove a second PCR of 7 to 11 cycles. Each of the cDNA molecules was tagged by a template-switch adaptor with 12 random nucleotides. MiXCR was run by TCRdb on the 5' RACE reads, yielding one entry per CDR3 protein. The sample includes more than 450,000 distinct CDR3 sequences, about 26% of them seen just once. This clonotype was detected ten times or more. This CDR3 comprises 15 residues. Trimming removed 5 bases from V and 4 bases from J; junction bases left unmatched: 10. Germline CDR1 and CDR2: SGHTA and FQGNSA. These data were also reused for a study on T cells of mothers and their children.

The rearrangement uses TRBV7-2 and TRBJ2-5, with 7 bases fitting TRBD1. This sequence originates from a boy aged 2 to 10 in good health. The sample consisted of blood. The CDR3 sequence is CASSPLGTEGETQYF. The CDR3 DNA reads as TGTGCCAGCAGCCCTCTAGGGACAGAGGGAGAGACCCAGTACTTC.